This T cell receptor (beta chain) derives from a study of cytotoxic CD8 clonotypes in ibrutinib-treated CLL. Background on the study: Researchers reported under twelve relapsed/refractory and approximately 15 treatment-naive patients, 17 of them IGHV unmutated. Study observations and caveats: An increase in clonality occurred at ibrutinib response, followed by a return toward baseline at progression. Sample timing was unmatched between remission and later-progressing patients; lymph nodes unstudied.

For this clone: As yet, its antigen is unknown.

Per germline, CDR1 SGHNT and CDR2 YYREEE (reference sequence). This CDR3 has 12 amino acids. Trimming shortened V by 2 bases and J by 10 bases, and 10 bases separated the two germline ends. The table came from immunoSEQ multiplex PCR; TCRdb's copy has only in-frame clones and leaves some out. The sample consists of about 160,000 clones, about 88% of them appearing once. Sequencing used PBMCs, obtained at disease progression, from a patient treated with ibrutinib. The J gene is TRBJ2-1, the V gene TRBV5-4, with D possibly matching TRBD1 (6 bases). This TCR was recovered from a human donor with chronic lymphocytic leukemia. The DNA for the CDR3 is TGTGCCAGCAGCTTCCCGGGACAAGAGCAGTTCTTC. It specifies CASSFPGQEQFF.